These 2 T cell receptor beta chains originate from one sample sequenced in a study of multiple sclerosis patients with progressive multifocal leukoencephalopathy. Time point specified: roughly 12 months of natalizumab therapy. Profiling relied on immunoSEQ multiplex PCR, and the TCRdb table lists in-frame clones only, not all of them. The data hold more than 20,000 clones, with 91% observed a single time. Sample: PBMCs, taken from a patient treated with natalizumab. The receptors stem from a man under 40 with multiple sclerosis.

CDR3 in amino acids: CASSQGRAGGVETQYF. In nucleotides, the CDR3 is TGCGCCAGCAGCCAAGGTAGAGCGGGAGGGGTGGAGACCCAGTACTTC. J is TRBJ2-5 and V is TRBV4-1; 10 bases align to TRBD2. Germline assignment: CDR1 MGHRA and CDR2 YSYEKL. The CDR3 sequence is 16 residues long. The V segment lost 1 base and the J segment 5 bases; nucleotides outside the gene matches: 7.

CDR3 sequence: CASSLWGDSGTREFF. In nucleotides, the CDR3 is TGTGCCAGCAGCTTATGGGGGGACTCCGGGACGCGAGAGTTCTTC. This chain connects TRBV7-2 to TRBJ2-1, with a weak D call TRBD2 (6 bases). Trimming left V 2 bases short and J 14 bases short, with 22 bases between. CDR3 length: 15 residues. Germline V gene sequence: CDR1 SGHTA, CDR2 FQGNSA.